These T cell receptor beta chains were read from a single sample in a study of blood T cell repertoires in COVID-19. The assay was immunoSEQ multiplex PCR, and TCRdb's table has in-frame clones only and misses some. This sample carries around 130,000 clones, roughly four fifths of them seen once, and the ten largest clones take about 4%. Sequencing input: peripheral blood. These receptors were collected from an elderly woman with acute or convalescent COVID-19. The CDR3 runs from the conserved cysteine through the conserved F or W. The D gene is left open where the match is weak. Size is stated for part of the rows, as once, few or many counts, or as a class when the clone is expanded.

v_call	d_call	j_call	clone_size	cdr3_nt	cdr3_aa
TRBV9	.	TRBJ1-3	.	TGTGCCAGCAGCGTTCCGGGGAGTGGAAACACCATATATTTT	CASSVPGSGNTIYF
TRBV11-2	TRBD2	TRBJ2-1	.	TGTGCCAGCAGCGGACTGAGCGGGAGGAACAATGAGCAGTTCTTC	CASSGLSGRNNEQFF
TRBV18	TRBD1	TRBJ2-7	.	TGTGCCAGCTCACCACCGGGACAGGGGGCATCCGAGCAGTACTTC	CASSPPGQGASEQYF
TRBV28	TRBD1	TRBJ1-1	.	TGTGCCAGCAGTTGGACAGGGTCCTTTTATGAAGCTTTCTTT	CASSWTGSFYEAFF
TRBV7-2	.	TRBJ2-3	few	TGTGCCAGCAGCTTATCGGCTAGAGGCACAGATACGCAGTATTTT	CASSLSARGTDTQYF
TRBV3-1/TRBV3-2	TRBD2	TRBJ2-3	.	TGTGCCAGCAGCCTCGAGACTAGCGGGTGGTTCAGCTGGCAGTATTTT	CASSLETSGWFSWQYF
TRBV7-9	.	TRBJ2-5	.	TGTGCCAGCAGCTTTGGGGGCAAGACCCAGTACTTC	CASSFGGKTQYF
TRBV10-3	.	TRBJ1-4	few	TGTGCCATCAGTGATCTCGCGGGTTTCGGTGAAAAACTGTTTTTT	CAISDLAGFGEKLFF
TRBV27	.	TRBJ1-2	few	TGTGCCAGCAGCAGGACAGCCCTCTATGGCTACACCTTC	CASSRTALYGYTF
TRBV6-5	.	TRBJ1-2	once	TGTGCCAGCAGCCCCAGACAGGCCTATCATGGCTACACCTTC	CASSPRQAYHGYTF
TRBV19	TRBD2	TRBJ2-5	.	TGTGCCAGTGATAGCGGGAGTCCTTGGGAGACCCAGTACTTC	CASDSGSPWETQYF
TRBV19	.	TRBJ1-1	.	TGTGCCAGTACCCTAGCGATGACTGAAGCTTTCTTT	CASTLAMTEAFF
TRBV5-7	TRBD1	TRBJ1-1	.	TGTGCCAGCAGCTTGCAGCCGGGACAGGGGAACACTGAAGCTTTCTTT	CASSLQPGQGNTEAFF
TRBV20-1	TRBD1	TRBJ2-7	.	TGCAGTGCTAGTGAAGGACAGGGGTTTTACGAGCAGTACTTC	CSASEGQGFYEQYF